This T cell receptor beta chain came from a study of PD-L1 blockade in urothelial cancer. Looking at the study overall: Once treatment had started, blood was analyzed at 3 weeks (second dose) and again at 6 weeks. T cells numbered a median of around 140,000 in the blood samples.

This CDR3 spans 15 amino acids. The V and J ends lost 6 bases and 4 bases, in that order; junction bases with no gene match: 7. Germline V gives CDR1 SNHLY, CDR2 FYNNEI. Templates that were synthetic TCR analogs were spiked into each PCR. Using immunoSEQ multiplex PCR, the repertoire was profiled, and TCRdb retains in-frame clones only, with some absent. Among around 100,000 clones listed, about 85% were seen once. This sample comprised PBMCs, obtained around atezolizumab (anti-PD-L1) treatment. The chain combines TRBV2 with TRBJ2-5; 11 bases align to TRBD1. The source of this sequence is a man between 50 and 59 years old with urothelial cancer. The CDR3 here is CASSNGGQGGETQYF. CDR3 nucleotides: TGTGCCAGCAGCAATGGGGGACAGGGGGGAGAGACCCAGTACTTC.